This TCR beta chain was sequenced for a study of CD8 T cells in ankylosing spondylitis. Many counts were recorded for this clonotype. Its cognate antigen is unknown. Findings and caveats of the study: Ankylosing spondylitis blood seemed to carry a telltale TCR beta motif made of roughly 8 highly homologous variants. Disease-linked clones reportedly concentrated significantly in matched ankylosing spondylitis synovial fluid. Both synovial fluid and blood in reactive arthritis had previously been reported to carry some motif variants. Disease-linked clones displayed a CD8+ phenotype and appeared relatively rarely in peripheral blood.

Preparation of TCR beta libraries was done by quantitative 5'-RACE with molecular barcodes. TCRdb recomputed calls from the 5' RACE reads with MiXCR, one row per CDR3 protein. The table lists fewer than 550,000 distinct CDR3 sequences, approximately 5% of them singletons. Germline V CDR1 and CDR2: DFQATT, SNEGSKA (reference sequence). This CDR3 is 12 amino acids long. V was clipped by 6 bases and J by 9 bases; unmatched bases: 6. This chain joins TRBV20-1 and TRBJ2-1; 9 nucleotides agree with TRBD1. The sequencing input was blood, either unsorted or a sorted T cell fraction (not recorded which). The source is a male donor with ankylosing spondylitis. This CDR3 reads CSARQGGSEQFF. The CDR3 bases are TGCAGTGCGCGACAGGGGGGAAGTGAGCAGTTCTTC.